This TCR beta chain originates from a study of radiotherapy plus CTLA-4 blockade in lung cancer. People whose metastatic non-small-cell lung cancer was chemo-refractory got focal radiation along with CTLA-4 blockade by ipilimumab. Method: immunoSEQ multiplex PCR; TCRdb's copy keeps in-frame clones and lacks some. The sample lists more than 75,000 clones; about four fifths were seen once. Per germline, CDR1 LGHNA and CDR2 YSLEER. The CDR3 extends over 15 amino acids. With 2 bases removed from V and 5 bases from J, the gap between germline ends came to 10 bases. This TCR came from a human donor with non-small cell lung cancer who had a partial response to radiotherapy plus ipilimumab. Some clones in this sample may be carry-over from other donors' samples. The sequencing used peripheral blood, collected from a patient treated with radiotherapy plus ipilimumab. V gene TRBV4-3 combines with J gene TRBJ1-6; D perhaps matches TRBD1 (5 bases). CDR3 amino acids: CASSQFPGDNSPLHF. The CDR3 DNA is TGCGCCAGCAGCCAATTCCCGGGGGATAATTCACCCCTCCACTTT.